One and the same sample provided the 11 T cell receptor beta chains below, sequenced in a study of T cell clones after liver transplantation. This table comes from immunoSEQ multiplex PCR, and its TCRdb copy is limited to in-frame clones, with some not included. This sample carries tens of thousands of clones, over 70% of them seen once, and the ten largest clones take over 14%. The sample here was CD4+ T cells from blood, taken before liver transplant. These receptors were obtained from a human donor who received a liver transplant.

The chain uses TRBV7-2 and TRBJ2-7; TRBD1 matches at 8 bases. V lost 2 bases to trimming and J lost 5 bases; unmatched junction nucleotides: 8. CDR3 length equals 15 residues. Germline V lookup: CDR1 SGHTA, CDR2 FQGNSA. The CDR3 is CASSLPGQVGNEQYF. CDR3 in DNA: TGTGCCAGCAGCTTACCGGGACAGGTCGGCAACGAGCAGTACTTC.

V gene TRBV27 combines with J gene TRBJ2-3, with 14 bases matching TRBD2. Germline V gene data show CDR1 as MNHEY and CDR2 as SMNVEV (reference sequence). J gave up 4 bases and V 7 bases, and 4 bases lay outside the gene matches. This CDR3 contains 15 residues. The CDR3 sequence is CASNGLAGGADTQYF. CDR3 nucleotide sequence: TGTGCCAGCAACGGACTAGCGGGGGGAGCAGATACGCAGTATTTT.

The V gene is TRBV21-1, the J gene TRBJ1-1; the tabulated D call, TRBD1, remains unverified against the DNA. TRBV21-1 is marked as a pseudogene. This CDR3 is built from 18 residues. The CDR3 is CASSKRGLRTGGHPEAFF. CDR3 coding DNA: TGTGCCAGCAGCAAACGCGGCTTACGGACAGGGGGACACCCTGAAGCTTTCTTT.

The rearrangement uses TRBV4-2 and TRBJ1-3; 8 positions match TRBD1. The germline CDR1 and CDR2 sequences are LGHNA and YNFKEQ. CDR3 length equals 16 residues. Germline trimming cut 1 base from V and 0 bases from J; bases unmatched to any gene: 2. CDR3 loop: CASSQAQGASGNTIYF. Written as DNA, the CDR3 is TGTGCCAGCAGCCAAGCGCAGGGGGCCTCTGGAAACACCATATATTTT.

V gene TRBV28 combines with J gene TRBJ2-1; the match to TRBD2 covers 10 bases. V shed 2 bases, J shed 1 base, and the junction held 17 bases outside the gene matches. There are 21 residues in the CDR3. The germline CDR1 and CDR2 sequences are MDHEN and SYDVKM. Here the CDR3 reads CASSLVRWERGGGLSYNEQFF. As DNA, the CDR3 is TGTGCCAGCAGTTTAGTGAGGTGGGAGCGGGGGGGTGGACTATCCTACAATGAGCAGTTCTTC. The variable domain in full, with the rest retrieved from reference TRBV28 and TRBJ2-1, is DVKVTQSSRYLVKRTGEKVFLECVQDMDHENMFWYRQDPGLGLRLIYFSYDVKMKEKGDIPEGYSVSREKKERFSLILESASTNQTSMYLCASSLVRWERGGGLSYNEQFFGPGTRLTVL.

The V call is TRBV11-2, the J call TRBJ2-6; 7 nucleotides match TRBD1. Germline V CDR1 and CDR2: SGHAT, FQNNGV. The CDR3 is 18 amino acids. V lost 5 bases and J lost 12; bases outside the gene matches: 22. The CDR3 sequence is CASSPTGQAAPTGGVLTF. In DNA form, the CDR3 reads TGTGCCAGCAGCCCTACCGGACAGGCTGCCCCAACTGGTGGCGTCCTGACTTTC. Full variable domain (rest looked up from reference TRBV11-2 and TRBJ2-6): EAGVAQSPRYKIIEKRQSVAFWCNPISGHATLYWYQQILGQGPKLLIQFQNNGVVDDSQLPKDRFSAERLKGVDSTLKIQPAKLEDSAVYLCASSPTGQAAPTGGVLTFGAGSRLTVL.

The chain employs TRBV7-8 and TRBJ2-7, with D uncertain. CDR1 is SGHVS, CDR2 FQNEAQ, per germline. CDR3 size: 12 residues. V was trimmed by 6 bases and J by 0 bases, leaving 6 bases between them. The CDR3 nucleotides read TGTGCCAGCAGGTCCAGCTCCTACGAGCAGTACTTC. Translated: CASRSSSYEQYF.

The chain links TRBV10-3 to TRBJ2-5; a possible D gene is TRBD2 (6 bases). Germline V lookup: CDR1 ENHRY, CDR2 SYGVKD. CDR3 length: 14 residues. V lost 5 bases, J lost 5 bases, and 15 bases lay in between. The chain's CDR3 is CAISPGTGQETQYF. CDR3 nucleotides: TGTGCCATCAGTCCCGGGACTGGTCAGGAGACCCAGTACTTC.

This clone was counted only a few times. This chain uses TRBV7-2 with TRBJ2-2; TRBD1 agrees at 7 bases. Losses at the gene ends were 3 bases for V and 6 bases for J; bases not matched to a gene: 4. This CDR3 is built from 14 residues. From germline, CDR1 is SGHTA and CDR2 FQGNSA. The CDR3 nucleotides read TGTGCCAGCAGCTTCCCCGACAGGGCCGGGGAGCTGTTTTTT. Its translation: CASSFPDRAGELFF.

The chain couples TRBV5-1 to TRBJ1-2; 9 bases align to TRBD1. Germline loops: CDR1 SGHRS, CDR2 YFSETQ. The CDR3 length is 15 residues. Losses at the gene ends were 2 bases for V and 2 bases for J; bases not matched to a gene: 4. CDR3 loop: CASSFTGGMNYGYTF. CDR3 bases: TGCGCCAGCAGCTTTACAGGGGGCATGAACTATGGCTACACCTTC.

In its sample, this clone was seen a few times. This chain links TRBV29-1 with TRBJ1-1; D gene uncertain. The CDR3 contains 13 residues. The V and J ends lost 2 bases and 3 bases respectively, with 10 bases between them. Germline loops: CDR1 SQVTM, CDR2 ANQGSEA. The DNA of the CDR3 is TGCAGCGTTGAAATTCAGGAGGACACTGAAGCTTTCTTT. Residues: CSVEIQEDTEAFF.